Below, 24 T cell receptor beta chains from the same sample are listed, as sequenced in a study of blood T cell repertoires in COVID-19. This table comes from immunoSEQ multiplex PCR, and its TCRdb copy is limited to in-frame clones, with some not included. This table has about 130,000 clones, around 79% appearing once. Specimen: peripheral blood. Receptors originate from a man at least 80 years old with acute or convalescent COVID-19.

This clone was observed a handful of times. The chain links TRBV14 to TRBJ2-7; TRBD1 is a possible D gene (6 bases). The CDR3 length is 16 residues. Germline V CDR1 and CDR2: SGHDN, FVKESK. V lost 4 bases and J lost 5, with 21 bases in between. CDR3 nucleotide sequence: TGTGCCAGCAGCCCGCGACTCCAGGGACACCGGGACGAGCAGTACTTC. It yields the protein CASSPRLQGHRDEQYF.

This clone was detected only once. The chain links TRBV7-9 to TRBJ2-1; D ambiguous. The CDR3 is made up of 11 amino acids. The ends were cut back, 8 bases at V and 3 bases at J, with 5 bases in the middle. From germline, CDR1 is SEHNR and CDR2 FQNEAQ (reference sequence). CDR3 sequence (DNA): TGTGCCAGCCTCCTCTACAATGAGCAGTTCTTC. It specifies CASLLYNEQFF.

The chain recombines TRBV5-4 with TRBJ2-1; 11 bases agree with TRBD1. The germline CDR1 and CDR2 sequences are SGHNT and YYREEE (reference sequence). The CDR3 sequence is 16 residues long. V was pared by 4 bases and J by 3 bases, with 6 bases of the junction left unmatched. The CDR3 nucleotides are TGTGCCAGCAGCCCTGGGACAGGGGGACTCTACAATGAGCAGTTCTTC. Its translation: CASSPGTGGLYNEQFF.

J is TRBJ1-6 and V is TRBV11-2, with D possibly matching TRBD1 (5 bases). V lost 0 bases and J lost 10, with 7 bases in between. This CDR3 has 13 residues. CDR1 SGHAT and CDR2 FQNNGV come from the germline V gene. CDR3 sequence (DNA): TGTGCCAGCAGCTTAGATCGGGGGTCACCCCTCCACTTT. Encoded protein: CASSLDRGSPLHF.

V and J are TRBV10-3 and TRBJ1-2; D unclear. CDR1 ENHRY and CDR2 SYGVKD come from the germline V gene. V dropped 0 bases and J dropped 3 bases, with 17 bases sitting between them. This CDR3 has 17 amino acids. CDR3 in DNA: TGTGCCATCAGTGAGTCTTCGGGAAGGATAACGCACTATGGCTACACCTTC. Translated, it gives CAISESSGRITHYGYTF.

The chain couples TRBV6-1 to TRBJ1-2; D is perhaps TRBD1 (6 bases). The CDR3 loop spans 14 amino acids. V lost 2 bases to trimming and J lost 4 bases, with 11 bases between them. The germline V gene has CDR1 MNHNS and CDR2 SASEGT. The CDR3 DNA reads TGTGCCAGCAGTGAACAGGGGATAAGCTATGGCTACACCTTC. Translating it yields CASSEQGISYGYTF.

This clone has a count of ten or more. This chain connects TRBV24-1 to TRBJ1-5, with D possibly being TRBD1 (6 bases). CDR1 and CDR2 (germline): KGHDR, SFDVKD. Trimming took off 9 bases at V and 4 bases at J, with 18 bases between the two ends. The CDR3 is 15 residues long. The CDR3 coding sequence is TGTGCCACCCAAGGGGGGGCGACTGGGAATCAGCCCCAGCATTTT. Translation gives CATQGGATGNQPQHF.

The chain couples TRBV2 to TRBJ1-2, with a weak D call TRBD1 (5 bases). The CDR3 is 14 residues long. V lost 2 bases and J 6 bases, leaving 13 bases between the germline ends. The V gene's germline CDR1 is SNHLY and CDR2 FYNNEI. CDR3 in amino acids: CASSELSGYDGYTF. Written as DNA, the CDR3 is TGTGCCAGCAGTGAACTGTCAGGGTACGATGGCTACACCTTC.

In its sample, this clone was seen once. This chain joins TRBV6-5 and TRBJ1-3, with D maybe TRBD1 (6 bases). The CDR3 is 11 amino acids. Germline V CDR1 and CDR2: MNHEY, SVGAGI. With 8 bases removed from V and 7 bases from J, the gap between germline ends came to 9 bases. The CDR3 spells CASYRGNTIYF. Here the CDR3 DNA reads TGTGCCAGCTATAGGGGGAACACCATATATTTT.

The chain combines TRBV7-2 with TRBJ1-1, with D perhaps matching TRBD1 (5 bases). The V end was cut by 4 bases, the J end by 2 bases, with 8 bases between. Per germline, CDR1 SGHTA and CDR2 FQGNSA. The CDR3 consists of 13 residues. The CDR3 bases are TGTGCCAGCAGCTCTTGGACAAACACTGAAGCTTTCTTT. It translates to CASSSWTNTEAFF.

V is TRBV12-5 and J is TRBJ2-1; 8 bases match TRBD2. The CDR3 runs 17 residues. V shed 0 bases, J shed 0 bases, and the junction held 4 bases outside the gene matches. CDR1 and CDR2 from the germline V gene are LGHNT and FRNRAP. CDR3 region: CASGLVPGTSSYNEQFF. DNA for the CDR3: TGTGCTAGTGGTTTGGTACCCGGGACTAGCTCCTACAATGAGCAGTTCTTC.

J is TRBJ1-6 and V is TRBV5-1; TRBD1 aligns across 7 bases. The CDR3 is 18 residues long. From germline, CDR1 is SGHRS and CDR2 YFSETQ. J lost 2 bases, V lost 4 bases, and 12 bases had no gene match. CDR3 sequence: CASSPRGGGQPYNSPLHF. In nucleotides, the CDR3 is TGCGCCAGCAGCCCCCGCGGGGGGGGACAGCCCTATAATTCACCCCTCCACTTT.

This rearrangement joins TRBV5-1 to TRBJ1-5, with 10 nucleotides matching TRBD1. CDR1 SGHRS and CDR2 YFSETQ come from the germline V gene. CDR3 length equals 16 residues. V lost 0 bases and J lost 11; bases outside the gene matches: 11. Here the CDR3 DNA reads TGCGCCAGCAGCTTGGGGGACGGGACAGGGGCCGCGTCCCAGCATTTT. Its protein is CASSLGDGTGAASQHF.

The chain carries TRBV7-9 and TRBJ1-4, with 7 nucleotides matching TRBD1. This CDR3 has 15 residues. The V gene's germline CDR1 is SEHNR and CDR2 FQNEAQ (reference sequence). V dropped 5 bases and J dropped 4; count of bases not matched to a gene: 7. The CDR3 coding sequence is TGTGCCAGCAGCCGGGACAGACGACGTAATGAAAAACTGTTTTTT. Amino acids: CASSRDRRRNEKLFF.

This clone turned up a few times. The chain couples TRBV2 to TRBJ1-2; 8 positions agree with TRBD1. CDR1 is SNHLY, CDR2 FYNNEI, per germline. V lost 6 bases and J lost 6; bases outside the gene matches: 9. CDR3 length: 14 amino acids. This CDR3 is CASRSDRVFDGYTF. The DNA for the CDR3 is TGTGCCAGCAGATCGGACAGGGTTTTTGATGGCTACACCTTC.

This rearrangement joins TRBV7-8 to TRBJ1-5, with a tentative D call TRBD1 (6 bases). Germline loops: CDR1 SGHVS, CDR2 FQNEAQ. Trimming removed 8 bases from V and 3 bases from J, with 14 bases in between. The CDR3 loop spans 14 amino acids. The CDR3 loop is CASAGTGNNQPQHF. In DNA form, the CDR3 reads TGTGCCAGCGCGGGTACAGGGAACAATCAGCCCCAGCATTTT.

The gene calls are TRBV5-6 and TRBJ2-7; 7 bases map to TRBD1. The CDR3 length is 15 residues. CDR1 and CDR2 (germline): SGHDT, YYEEEE. Losses at the gene ends were 5 bases for V and 0 bases for J; bases not matched to a gene: 8. The CDR3 protein is CASRRRDRGSYEQYF. Written as DNA, the CDR3 is TGTGCCAGCAGGCGCCGGGACAGAGGCTCCTACGAGCAGTACTTC.

The chain has TRBV27 and TRBJ1-1; D is possibly TRBD1 (5 bases). Germline V gene lookup returns CDR1 MNHEY and CDR2 SMNVEV (reference sequence). Trimming shortened V by 0 bases and J by 8 bases, and 13 bases separated the two germline ends. The CDR3 spans 14 residues. The CDR3 here is CASSLSVPTAEAFF. In DNA, the CDR3 is TGTGCCAGCAGTTTATCGGTTCCGACAGCAGAAGCTTTCTTT.

The chain has TRBV5-5 and TRBJ2-2, with D perhaps matching TRBD1 (6 bases). The germline V gene encodes CDR1 SGHKS and CDR2 YYEKEE (reference sequence). This CDR3 is 16 amino acids long. V was cut by 3 bases and J by 2 bases, with 14 bases left in between. CDR3 amino acids: CASSSAGAKNTGELFF. The CDR3 nucleotides read TGTGCCAGCAGCTCGGCAGGGGCCAAAAACACCGGGGAGCTGTTTTTT.

At least ten counts were recorded for this clone. V and J are TRBV11-2 and TRBJ1-2; TRBD1 might be the D (5 bases). CDR1 SGHAT and CDR2 FQNNGV come from the germline V gene. The ends were cut back, 3 bases at V and 3 bases at J, with 8 bases in the middle. The CDR3 is made up of 13 amino acids. The DNA of the CDR3 is TGTGCCAGCAGCTTTAAGACAGACTATGGCTACACCTTC. Residues: CASSFKTDYGYTF.

V is TRBV11-2 and J is TRBJ1-6; 8 bases line up with TRBD1. V dropped 4 bases and J dropped 6; count of bases not matched to a gene: 17. CDR1 and CDR2 (germline): SGHAT, FQNNGV. This CDR3 contains 19 residues. The CDR3 spells CASSSQSEAGGVGNSPLHF. For the CDR3, the DNA is TGTGCCAGCAGCTCCCAGAGTGAGGCAGGGGGCGTCGGTAATTCACCCCTCCACTTT. Combining the CDR3 with reference TRBV11-2 and TRBJ1-6 gives the whole variable domain EAGVAQSPRYKIIEKRQSVAFWCNPISGHATLYWYQQILGQGPKLLIQFQNNGVVDDSQLPKDRFSAERLKGVDSTLKIQPAKLEDSAVYLCASSSQSEAGGVGNSPLHFGNGTRLTVT.

This clone came up a few times. The V call is TRBV27, the J call TRBJ2-7; D is possibly TRBD2 (5 bases). The ends were cut back, 5 bases at V and 3 bases at J, with 11 bases in the middle. The CDR3 has 13 amino acids. Per germline, CDR1 MNHEY and CDR2 SMNVEV (reference sequence). The CDR3 DNA is TGTGCCAGCAGTCGGTTACGGGGCTACGAGCAGTACTTC. Translated: CASSRLRGYEQYF.

This clone appeared many times. The rearrangement uses TRBV10-3 and TRBJ2-3; the D gene is possibly TRBD1 (7 bases). From germline, CDR1 is ENHRY and CDR2 SYGVKD. The CDR3 is 16 residues long. V lost 6 bases and J 2 bases, leaving 18 bases between the germline ends. The CDR3 DNA follows: TGTGCCATCAGCTACGGGGGACAGATTACCACAGATACGCAGTATTTT. This codes for CAISYGGQITTDTQYF.

This clone was picked up a small number of times. V gene TRBV5-5 combines with J gene TRBJ2-3; 11 bases are shared with TRBD2. The V gene's germline CDR1 is SGHKS and CDR2 YYEKEE (reference sequence). V lost 0 bases and J lost 4; bases outside the gene matches: 16. CDR3 length: 20 amino acids. CDR3 residues: CASSLAASGGRVFGSDTQYF. The CDR3 DNA sequence: TGTGCCAGCAGCTTGGCGGCTAGCGGGGGGCGGGTCTTTGGGTCAGATACGCAGTATTTT.